The clone carrying this TCR beta chain was found a few times. With 2 bases clipped from V and 7 bases from J, the junction kept 8 bases outside the gene matches. The CDR3 totals 14 residues. CDR1 and CDR2 from the germline V gene are GTSNPN and SVGIG (reference sequence). This sample is part of a study of T cells in Graves' hyperthyroidism and ophthalmopathy. Isolation of PBMCs was performed on 8.5 to 10 ml fresh peripheral blood. Regions amplified from RNA transcripts were the TCR beta CDR3 regions. TCR CDR3 underwent first-round RT-PCR with the HTBI primer set. TCRdb analysed the multiplex PCR reads with MiXCR anew, one entry per CDR3 protein. The repertoire consists of roughly 740,000 distinct CDR3 sequences, with about 16% occurring once and the leading ten covering around 8.1%.

The chain recombines TRBV30 with TRBJ2-1; TRBD2 agrees at 7 bases. Sequenced sample: blood. The sequence derives from a man younger than 35 with Graves' hyperthyroidism. Written as DNA, the CDR3 is TGTGCCTGGAGTATTGGACCCGGGGGGAATGAGCAGTTCTTC. It specifies CAWSIGPGGNEQFF.